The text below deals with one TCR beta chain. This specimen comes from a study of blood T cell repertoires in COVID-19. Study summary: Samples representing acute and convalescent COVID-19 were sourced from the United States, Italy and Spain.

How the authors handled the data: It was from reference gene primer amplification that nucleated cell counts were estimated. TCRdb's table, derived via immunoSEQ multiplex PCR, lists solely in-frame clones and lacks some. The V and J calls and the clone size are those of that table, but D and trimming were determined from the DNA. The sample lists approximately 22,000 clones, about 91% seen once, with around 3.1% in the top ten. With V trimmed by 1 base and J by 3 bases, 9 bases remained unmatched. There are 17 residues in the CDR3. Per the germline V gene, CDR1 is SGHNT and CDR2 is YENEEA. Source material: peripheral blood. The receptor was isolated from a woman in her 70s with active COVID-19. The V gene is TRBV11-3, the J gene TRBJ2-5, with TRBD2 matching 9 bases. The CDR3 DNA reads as TGTGCCAGCAGCTTAGGAACAACGACTAGCGGCGAAGAGACCCAGTACTTC. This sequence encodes CASSLGTTTSGEETQYF.